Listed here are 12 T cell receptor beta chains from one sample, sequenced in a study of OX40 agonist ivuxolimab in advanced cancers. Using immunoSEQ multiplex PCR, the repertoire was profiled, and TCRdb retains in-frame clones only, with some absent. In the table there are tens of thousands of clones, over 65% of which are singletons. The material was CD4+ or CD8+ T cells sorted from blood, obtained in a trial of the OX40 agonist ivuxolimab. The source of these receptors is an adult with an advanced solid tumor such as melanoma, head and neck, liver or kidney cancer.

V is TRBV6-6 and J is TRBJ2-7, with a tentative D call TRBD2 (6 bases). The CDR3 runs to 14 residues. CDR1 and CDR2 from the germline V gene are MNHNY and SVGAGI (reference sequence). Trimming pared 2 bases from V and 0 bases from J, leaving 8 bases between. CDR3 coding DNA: TGTGCCAGCAGTTACGGGGGAGGCTCCTACGAGCAGTACTTC. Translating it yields CASSYGGGSYEQYF.

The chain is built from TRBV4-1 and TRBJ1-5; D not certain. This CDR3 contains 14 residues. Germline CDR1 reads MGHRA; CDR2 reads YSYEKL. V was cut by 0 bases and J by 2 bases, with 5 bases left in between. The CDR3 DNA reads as TGCGCCAGCAGCCAAGATCCGGGCAATCAGCCCCAGCATTTT. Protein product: CASSQDPGNQPQHF.

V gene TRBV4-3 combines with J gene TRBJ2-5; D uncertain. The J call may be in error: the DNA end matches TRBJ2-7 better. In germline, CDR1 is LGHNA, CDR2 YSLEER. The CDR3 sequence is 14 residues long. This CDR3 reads CASSQGVTYYEQYF. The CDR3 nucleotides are TGCGCCAGCAGCCAAGGGGTTACCTACTACGAGCAGTACTTC.

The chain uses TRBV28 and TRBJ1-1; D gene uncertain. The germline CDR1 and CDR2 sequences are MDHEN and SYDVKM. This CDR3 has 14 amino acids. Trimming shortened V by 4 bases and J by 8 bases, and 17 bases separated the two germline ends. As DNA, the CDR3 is TGTGCCAGCAGTTCACCCAGCGTGTATCCAGAAGCTTTCTTT. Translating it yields CASSSPSVYPEAFF.

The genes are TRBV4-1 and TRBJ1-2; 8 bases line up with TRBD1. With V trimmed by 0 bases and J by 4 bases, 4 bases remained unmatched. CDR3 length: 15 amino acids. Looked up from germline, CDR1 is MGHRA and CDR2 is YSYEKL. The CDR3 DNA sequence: TGCGCCAGCAGCCAAGACACAGGGGGTGGCTATGGCTACACCTTC. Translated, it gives CASSQDTGGGYGYTF.

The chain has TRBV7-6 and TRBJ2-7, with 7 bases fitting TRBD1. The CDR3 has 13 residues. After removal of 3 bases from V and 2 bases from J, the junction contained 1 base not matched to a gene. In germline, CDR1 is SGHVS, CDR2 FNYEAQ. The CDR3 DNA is TGTGCCAGCAGCTTGACAGGGCCCTACGAGCAGTACTTC. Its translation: CASSLTGPYEQYF. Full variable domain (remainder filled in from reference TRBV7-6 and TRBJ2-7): GAGVSQSPRYKVTKRGQDVALRCDPISGHVSLYWYRQALGQGPEFLTYFNYEAQQDKSGLPNDRFSAERPEGSISTLTIQRTEQRDSAMYRCASSLTGPYEQYFGPGTRLTVT.

The CDR3 loop reads CASSFRGEETQYF. In DNA, the CDR3 is TGTGCCAGCAGCTTCAGGGGAGAGGAGACCCAGTACTTC. The chain employs TRBV5-6 and TRBJ2-5; D is perhaps TRBD1 (6 bases). The CDR3 is made up of 13 amino acids. From germline, CDR1 is SGHDT and CDR2 YYEEEE. The germline V and J ends were trimmed by 2 bases and 5 bases, with 10 bases remaining between them.

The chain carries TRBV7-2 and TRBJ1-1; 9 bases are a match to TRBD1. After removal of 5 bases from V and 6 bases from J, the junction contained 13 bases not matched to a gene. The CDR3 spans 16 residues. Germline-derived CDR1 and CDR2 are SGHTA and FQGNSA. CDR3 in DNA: TGTGCCAGCAGCCCCACGGGACAGGGTTTGCGCGCTGAAGCTTTCTTT. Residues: CASSPTGQGLRAEAFF.

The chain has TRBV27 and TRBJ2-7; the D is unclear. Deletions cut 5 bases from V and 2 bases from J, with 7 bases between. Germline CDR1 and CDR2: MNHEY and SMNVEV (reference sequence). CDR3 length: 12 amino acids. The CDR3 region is CASSPGAYEQYF. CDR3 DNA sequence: TGTGCCAGCAGTCCTGGGGCCTACGAGCAGTACTTC.

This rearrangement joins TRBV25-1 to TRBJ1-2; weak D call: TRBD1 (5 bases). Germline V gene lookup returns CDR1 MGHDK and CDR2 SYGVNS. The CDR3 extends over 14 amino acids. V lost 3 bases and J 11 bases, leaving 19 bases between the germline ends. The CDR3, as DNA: TGTGCCAGCAGTGACCGACGTCGGGACGGAGTGTACACCTTC. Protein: CASSDRRRDGVYTF.

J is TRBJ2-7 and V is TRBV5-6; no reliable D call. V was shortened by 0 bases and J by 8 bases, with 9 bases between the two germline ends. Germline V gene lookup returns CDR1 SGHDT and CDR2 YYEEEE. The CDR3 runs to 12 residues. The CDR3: CASSLETDKQYF. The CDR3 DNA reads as TGTGCCAGCAGCTTGGAGACTGATAAGCAGTACTTC.

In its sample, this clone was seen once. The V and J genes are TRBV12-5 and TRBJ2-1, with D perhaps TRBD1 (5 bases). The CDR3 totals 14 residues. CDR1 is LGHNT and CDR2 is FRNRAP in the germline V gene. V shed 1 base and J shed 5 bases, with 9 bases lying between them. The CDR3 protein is CASGLGIGDNEQFF. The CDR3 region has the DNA TGTGCTAGTGGTTTGGGGATAGGGGACAATGAGCAGTTCTTC.